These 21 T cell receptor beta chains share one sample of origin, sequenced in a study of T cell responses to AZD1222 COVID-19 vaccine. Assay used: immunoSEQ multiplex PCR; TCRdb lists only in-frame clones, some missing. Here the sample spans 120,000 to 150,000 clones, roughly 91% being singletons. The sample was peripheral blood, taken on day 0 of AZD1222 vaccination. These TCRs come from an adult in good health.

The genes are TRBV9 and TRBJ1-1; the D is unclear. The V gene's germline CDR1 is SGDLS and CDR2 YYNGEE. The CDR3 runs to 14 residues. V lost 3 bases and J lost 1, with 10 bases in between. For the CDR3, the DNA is TGTGCCAGCAGCGCTCGGGCAGCGAACACTGAAGCTTTCTTT. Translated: CASSARAANTEAFF.

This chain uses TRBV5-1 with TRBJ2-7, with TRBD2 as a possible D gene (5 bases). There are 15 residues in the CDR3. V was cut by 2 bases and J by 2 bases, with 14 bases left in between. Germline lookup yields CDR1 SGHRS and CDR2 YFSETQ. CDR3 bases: TGCGCCAGCAGCTTACGTTCTAGCTTCGCCTACGAGCAGTACTTC. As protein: CASSLRSSFAYEQYF.

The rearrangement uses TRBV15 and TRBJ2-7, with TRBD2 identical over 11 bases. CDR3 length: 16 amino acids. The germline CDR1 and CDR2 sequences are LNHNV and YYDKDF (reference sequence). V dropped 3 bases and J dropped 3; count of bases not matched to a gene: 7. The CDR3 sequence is CATSRIGLAGNYEQYF. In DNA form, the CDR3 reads TGTGCCACCAGCAGGATCGGACTAGCGGGTAACTACGAGCAGTACTTC.

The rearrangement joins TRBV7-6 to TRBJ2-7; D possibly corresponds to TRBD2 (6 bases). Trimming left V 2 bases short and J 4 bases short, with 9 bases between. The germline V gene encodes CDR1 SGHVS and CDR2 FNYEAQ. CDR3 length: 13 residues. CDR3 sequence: CASSLSREYEQYF. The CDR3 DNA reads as TGTGCCAGCAGCTTATCTCGGGAGTACGAGCAGTACTTC.

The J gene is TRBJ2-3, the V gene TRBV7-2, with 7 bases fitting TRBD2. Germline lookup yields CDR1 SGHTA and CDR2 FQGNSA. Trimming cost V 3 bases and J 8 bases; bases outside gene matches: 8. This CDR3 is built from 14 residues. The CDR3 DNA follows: TGTGCCAGCAGCTTTTCGCAGGGAGGGGTTACGCAGTATTTT. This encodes CASSFSQGGVTQYF.

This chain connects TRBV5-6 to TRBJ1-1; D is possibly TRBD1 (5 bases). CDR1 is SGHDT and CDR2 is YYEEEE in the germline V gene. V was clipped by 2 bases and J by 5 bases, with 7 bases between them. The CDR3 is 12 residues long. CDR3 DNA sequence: TGTGCCAGCAGCTTCGGGGGTACTGAAGCTTTCTTT. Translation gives CASSFGGTEAFF.

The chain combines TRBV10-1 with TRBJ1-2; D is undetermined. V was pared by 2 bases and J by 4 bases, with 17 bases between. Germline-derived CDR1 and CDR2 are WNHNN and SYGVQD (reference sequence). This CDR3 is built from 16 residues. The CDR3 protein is CASSEAPSCPTYGYTF. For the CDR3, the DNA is TGCGCCAGCAGTGAGGCTCCCTCTTGCCCCACCTATGGCTACACCTTC.

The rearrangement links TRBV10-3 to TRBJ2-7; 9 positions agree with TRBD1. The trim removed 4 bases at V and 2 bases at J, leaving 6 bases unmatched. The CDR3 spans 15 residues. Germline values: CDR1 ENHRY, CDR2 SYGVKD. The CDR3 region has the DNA TGTGCCATCAGTGCTCCGGGACAGGGAACCTACGAGCAGTACTTC. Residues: CAISAPGQGTYEQYF.

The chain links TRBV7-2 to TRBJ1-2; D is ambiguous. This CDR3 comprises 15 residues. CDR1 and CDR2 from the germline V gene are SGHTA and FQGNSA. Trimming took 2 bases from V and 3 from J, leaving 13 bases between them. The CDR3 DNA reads TGTGCCAGCAGCTTAAGTCCGGGATTCGACTATGGCTACACCTTC. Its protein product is CASSLSPGFDYGYTF. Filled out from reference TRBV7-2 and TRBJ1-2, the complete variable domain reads GAGVSQSPSNKVTEKGKDVELRCDPISGHTALYWYRQSLGQGLEFLIYFQGNSAPDKSGLPSDRFSAERTGGSVSTLTIQRTQQEDSAVYLCASSLSPGFDYGYTFGSGTRLTVV.

The CDR3 loop is CASSPSGTYYEQYF. The CDR3 DNA is TGTGCCAGCAGCCCCAGCGGGACCTACTACGAGCAGTACTTC. The V and J genes are TRBV3-1 (or the pseudogene TRBV3-2) and TRBJ2-7; 7 nucleotides match TRBD2. Germline assignment: CDR1 LGHDT and CDR2 YNNKEL (reference sequence). This CDR3 is 14 amino acids long. V lost 4 bases and J lost 3; bases outside the gene matches: 6.

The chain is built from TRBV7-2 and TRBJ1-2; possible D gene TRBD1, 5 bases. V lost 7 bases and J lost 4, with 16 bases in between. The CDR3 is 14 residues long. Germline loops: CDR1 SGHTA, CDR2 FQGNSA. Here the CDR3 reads CASINTGGTYGYTF. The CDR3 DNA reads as TGTGCCAGCATCAACACGGGGGGAACCTATGGCTACACCTTC.

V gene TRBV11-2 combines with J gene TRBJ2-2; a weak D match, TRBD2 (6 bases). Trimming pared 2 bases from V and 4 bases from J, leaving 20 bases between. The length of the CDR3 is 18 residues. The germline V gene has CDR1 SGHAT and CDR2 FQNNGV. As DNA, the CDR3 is TGTGCCAGCAGCTTATATATCCCGAGGAGGGGTGGCACCGGGGAGCTGTTTTTT. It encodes CASSLYIPRRGGTGELFF. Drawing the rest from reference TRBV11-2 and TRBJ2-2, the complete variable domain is EAGVAQSPRYKIIEKRQSVAFWCNPISGHATLYWYQQILGQGPKLLIQFQNNGVVDDSQLPKDRFSAERLKGVDSTLKIQPAKLEDSAVYLCASSLYIPRRGGTGELFFGEGSRLTVL.

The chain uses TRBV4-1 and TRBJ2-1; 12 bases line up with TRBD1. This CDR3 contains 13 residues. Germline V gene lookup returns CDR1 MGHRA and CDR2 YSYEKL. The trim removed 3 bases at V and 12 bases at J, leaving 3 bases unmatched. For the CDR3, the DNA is TGCGCCAGCAGCCAGGGACAGGGGGCGGTGCAGTTCTTC. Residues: CASSQGQGAVQFF.

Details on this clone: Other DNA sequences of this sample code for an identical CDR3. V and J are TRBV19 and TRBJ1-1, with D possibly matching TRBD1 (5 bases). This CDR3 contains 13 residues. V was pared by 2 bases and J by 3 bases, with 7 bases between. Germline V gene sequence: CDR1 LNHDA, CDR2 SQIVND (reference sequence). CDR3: CASSIRGDTEAFF. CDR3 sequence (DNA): TGTGCCAGTAGTATACGAGGGGACACTGAAGCTTTCTTT.

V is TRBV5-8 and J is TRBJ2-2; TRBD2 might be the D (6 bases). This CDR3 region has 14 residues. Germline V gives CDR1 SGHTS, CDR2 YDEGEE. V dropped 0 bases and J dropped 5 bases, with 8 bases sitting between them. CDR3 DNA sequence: TGTGCCAGCAGCTTGGAGGAGGGGACCGGGGAGCTGTTTTTT. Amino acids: CASSLEEGTGELFF.

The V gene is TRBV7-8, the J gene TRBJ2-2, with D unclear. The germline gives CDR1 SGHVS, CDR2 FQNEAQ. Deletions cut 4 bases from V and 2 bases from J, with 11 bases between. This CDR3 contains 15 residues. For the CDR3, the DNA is TGTGCCAGCAGCTCAACAGCCGTAAACACCGGGGAGCTGTTTTTT. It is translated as CASSSTAVNTGELFF.

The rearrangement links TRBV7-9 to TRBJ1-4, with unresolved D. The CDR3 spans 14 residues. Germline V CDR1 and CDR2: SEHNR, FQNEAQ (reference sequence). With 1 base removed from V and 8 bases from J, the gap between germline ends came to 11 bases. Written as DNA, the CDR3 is TGTGCCAGCAGCTTAGAAGGCCGGGCCGAAAAACTGTTTTTT. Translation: CASSLEGRAEKLFF.

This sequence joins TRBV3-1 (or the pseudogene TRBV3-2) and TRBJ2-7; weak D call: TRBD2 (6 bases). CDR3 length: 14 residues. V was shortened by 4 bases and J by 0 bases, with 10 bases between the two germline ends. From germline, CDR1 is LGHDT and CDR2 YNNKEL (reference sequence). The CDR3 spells CASSPSGDSYEQYF. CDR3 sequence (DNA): TGTGCCAGCAGCCCCTCGGGGGACTCCTACGAGCAGTACTTC.

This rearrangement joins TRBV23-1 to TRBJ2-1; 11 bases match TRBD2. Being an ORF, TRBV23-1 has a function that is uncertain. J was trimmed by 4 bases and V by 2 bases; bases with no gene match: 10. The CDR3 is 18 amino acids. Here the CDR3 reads CASSQARGASGRYNEQFF. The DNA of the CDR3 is TGCGCCAGCAGTCAAGCCCGGGGGGCTAGCGGGAGGTACAATGAGCAGTTCTTC.

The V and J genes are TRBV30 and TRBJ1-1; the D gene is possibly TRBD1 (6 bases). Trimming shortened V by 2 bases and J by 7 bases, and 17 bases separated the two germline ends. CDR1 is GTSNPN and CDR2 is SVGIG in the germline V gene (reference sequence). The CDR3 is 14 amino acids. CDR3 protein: CAWSLKGQTNEAFF. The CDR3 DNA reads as TGTGCCTGGAGTCTGAAGGGACAAACGAATGAAGCTTTCTTT.

The CDR3 sequence: CASSPSQNNEQFF. The DNA of the CDR3 is TGTGCCAGCTCACCAAGCCAGAACAATGAGCAGTTCTTC. The chain recombines TRBV18 with TRBJ2-1; D remains ambiguous. This CDR3 comprises 13 residues. V gave up 2 bases and J gave up 5 bases, with 7 bases separating them. Germline V gives CDR1 KGHSH, CDR2 LQKENI.